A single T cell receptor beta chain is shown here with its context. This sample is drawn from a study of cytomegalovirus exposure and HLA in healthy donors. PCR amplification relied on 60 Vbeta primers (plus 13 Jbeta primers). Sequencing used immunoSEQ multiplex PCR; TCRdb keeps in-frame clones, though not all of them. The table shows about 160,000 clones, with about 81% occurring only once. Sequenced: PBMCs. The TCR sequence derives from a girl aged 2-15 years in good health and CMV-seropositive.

The CDR3 loop is CASSPQGLARADTQYF. The CDR3 region has the DNA TGTGCCAGCAGCCCCCAGGGACTCGCCAGGGCAGATACGCAGTATTTT. The rearrangement joins TRBV4-2 to TRBJ2-3; a possible D gene is TRBD2 (6 bases). The CDR3 has 16 residues. Germline CDR1 and CDR2: LGHNA and YNFKEQ. V gave up 4 bases and J gave up 4 bases, with 18 bases separating them.